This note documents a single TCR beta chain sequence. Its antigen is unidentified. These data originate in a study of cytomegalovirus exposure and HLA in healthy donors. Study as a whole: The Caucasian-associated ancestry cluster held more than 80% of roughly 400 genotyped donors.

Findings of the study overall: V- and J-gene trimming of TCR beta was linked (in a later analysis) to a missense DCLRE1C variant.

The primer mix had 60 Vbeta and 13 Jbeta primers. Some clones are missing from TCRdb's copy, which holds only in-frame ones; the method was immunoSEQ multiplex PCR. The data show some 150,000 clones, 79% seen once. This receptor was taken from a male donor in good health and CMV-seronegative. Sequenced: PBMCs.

CDR3 sequence: CASSQELQVSYEQYF. CDR3 coding DNA: TGTGCCAGCAGCCAAGAATTACAGGTCTCCTACGAGCAGTACTTC. The V call is TRBV4-2, the J call TRBJ2-7; perhaps TRBD1 as D (5 bases). CDR1 and CDR2 from the germline V gene are LGHNA and YNFKEQ. V was clipped by 0 bases and J by 0 bases, with 9 bases between them. CDR3 length equals 15 residues.